Each of the 3 T cell receptor beta chains below was sequenced from the same sample in a study of control samples from healthy donors and cancer patients. Method: immunoSEQ multiplex PCR; TCRdb's copy keeps in-frame clones and lacks some. The sample consists of 70,000 to 100,000 clones, 85% to 90% of them appearing once. Sequenced input: blood. These receptors came from a woman aged 55-75 years in good health.

The chain has TRBV5-1 and TRBJ2-1, with no clear D. The CDR3 runs to 15 residues. The V gene's germline CDR1 is SGHRS and CDR2 YFSETQ. The germline V and J ends were trimmed by 0 bases and 0 bases, with 7 bases remaining between them. The CDR3 here is CASSLDTSSYNEQFF. The CDR3 nucleotides are TGCGCCAGCAGCTTGGATACAAGCTCCTACAATGAGCAGTTCTTC.

This chain uses TRBV7-8 with TRBJ1-6; 11 bases line up with TRBD1. From germline, CDR1 is SGHVS and CDR2 FQNEAQ. V lost 6 bases to trimming and J lost 3 bases; unmatched junction nucleotides: 7. The CDR3 extends over 17 amino acids. CDR3 sequence reads: CASSSGTGGNYNSPLHF. The DNA for the CDR3 is TGTGCCAGCAGTTCCGGGACAGGGGGTAACTATAATTCACCCCTCCACTTT.

The V gene is TRBV10-2, the J gene TRBJ2-2; the D gene could be TRBD1 or TRBD2 (6 bases each). Trimming cost V 8 bases and J 1 base, with 14 bases left between them. The CDR3 is made up of 15 amino acids. The germline CDR1 and CDR2 sequences are WSHSY and SAAADI. CDR3 nucleotides: TGCGCCAGCGCGGGACTGGACAGGAACACCGGGGAGCTGTTTTTT. Translation: CASAGLDRNTGELFF.